This T cell receptor (beta chain) came from a study of blood T cell repertoires in COVID-19. Looking at the study overall: PBMCs, B-cell-depleted T cells, or T cells provided the cDNA or gDNA that made up the material.

Method: immunoSEQ multiplex PCR; TCRdb's copy keeps in-frame clones and lacks some. Of 180,000 or so clones listed, about 86% are singletons. CDR1 and CDR2 (germline): MDHEN, SYDVKM. The length of the CDR3 is 12 residues. Trimming took 7 bases from V and 5 from J, leaving 9 bases between them. The sequence was collected from a man aged 55 to 70 with acute or convalescent COVID-19. The sequencing sample was made of peripheral blood. The V gene is TRBV28, the J gene TRBJ1-5, with D possibly matching TRBD1 (5 bases). This CDR3 is CASKGIDQPQHF. For the CDR3, the DNA is TGTGCCAGCAAGGGGATTGATCAGCCCCAGCATTTT. Full variable domain (missing parts from reference TRBV28 and TRBJ1-5): DVKVTQSSRYLVKRTGEKVFLECVQDMDHENMFWYRQDPGLGLRLIYFSYDVKMKEKGDIPEGYSVSREKKERFSLILESASTNQTSMYLCASKGIDQPQHFGDGTRLSIL.